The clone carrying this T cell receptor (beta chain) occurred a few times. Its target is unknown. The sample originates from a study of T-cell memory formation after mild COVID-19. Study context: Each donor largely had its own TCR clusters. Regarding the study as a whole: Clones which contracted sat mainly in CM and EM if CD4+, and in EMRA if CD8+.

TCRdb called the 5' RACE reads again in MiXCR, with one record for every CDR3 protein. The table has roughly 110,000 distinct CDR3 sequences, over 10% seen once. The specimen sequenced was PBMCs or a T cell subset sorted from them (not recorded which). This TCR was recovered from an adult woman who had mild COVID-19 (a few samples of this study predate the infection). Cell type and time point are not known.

The CDR3 is CASSLDSWNTEAFF. CDR3 nucleotide sequence: TGTGCCAGCAGCTTAGACAGCTGGAACACTGAAGCTTTCTTT. The V and J genes are TRBV7-9 and TRBJ1-1; D is unresolved. Germline assignment: CDR1 SEHNR and CDR2 FQNEAQ (reference sequence). This CDR3 region has 14 residues. Trimming removed 1 base at V and 1 base at J, with 7 bases between. Full variable domain (rest looked up from reference TRBV7-9 and TRBJ1-1): DTGVSQNPRHKITKRGQNVTFRCDPISEHNRLYWYRQTLGQGPEFLTYFQNEAQLEKSRLLSDRFSAERPKGSFSTLEIQRTEQGDSAMYLCASSLDSWNTEAFFGQGTRLTVV.